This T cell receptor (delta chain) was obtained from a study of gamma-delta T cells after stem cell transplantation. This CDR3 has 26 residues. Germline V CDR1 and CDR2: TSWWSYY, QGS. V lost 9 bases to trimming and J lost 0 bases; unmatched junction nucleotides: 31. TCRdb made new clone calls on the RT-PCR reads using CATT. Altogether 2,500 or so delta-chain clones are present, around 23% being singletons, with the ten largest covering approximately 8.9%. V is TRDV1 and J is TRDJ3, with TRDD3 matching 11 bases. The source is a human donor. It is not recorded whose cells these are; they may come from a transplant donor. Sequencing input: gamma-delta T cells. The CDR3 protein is CALSPFLRCRIGGYANSSWDTRQMFF. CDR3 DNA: TGTGCTCTCTCCCCCTTCCTACGTTGCAGGATTGGGGGATACGCCAACAGCTCCTGGGACACCCGACAGATGTTTTTC.